This TCR beta chain was observed in a study of ipilimumab plus nivolumab after autologous stem cell transplantation. TCRdb keeps only in-frame clones here, not all; method: immunoSEQ multiplex PCR. Here the sample spans 9,400 or so clones, around 69% being singletons. This clonotype originated in a female donor with multiple myeloma. The material was PBMCs, obtained in a trial of ipilimumab plus nivolumab as post-transplant consolidation.

The CDR3 coding sequence is TGTGCCAGCAGTTTAAGGTCGTCCAGGGCTGAAGCTTTCTTT. Amino acids: CASSLRSSRAEAFF. V and J are TRBV27 and TRBJ1-1, with D possibly TRBD1 on 5 matching bases. V dropped 2 bases and J dropped 6 bases, with 13 bases sitting between them. Germline CDR1 reads MNHEY; CDR2 reads SMNVEV (reference sequence). The CDR3 sequence is 14 residues long.